Below are 31 T cell receptor beta chains sequenced from a single sample in a study of T cells in Graves' hyperthyroidism and ophthalmopathy. Amplification of TCR beta CDR3 regions was performed using RNA transcripts as template. The HTBI primer set served for first-round RT-PCR of the TCR CDR3. TCRdb redid the calling of the multiplex PCR reads with MiXCR, one entry per CDR3 protein. The sample holds approximately 600,000 distinct CDR3 sequences, 14% to 15% seen once. The sample was blood. The receptor source for this set is a woman in her thirties or forties with Graves' ophthalmopathy.

This clonotype was found many times. The chain is built from TRBV7-2 and TRBJ1-5; no clear D. The CDR3 is 12 residues long. V dropped 2 bases and J dropped 7 bases, with 6 bases sitting between them. CDR1 is SGHTA, CDR2 FQGNSA, per germline. The CDR3 nucleotides read TGTGCCAGCAGCTTAATGGGCCAGCCCCAGCATTTT. It translates to CASSLMGQPQHF.

This clonotype was observed at least ten times. The genes are TRBV7-9 and TRBJ2-7, with no clear D. Trimming left V 5 bases short and J 5 bases short, with 13 bases between. Germline-derived CDR1 and CDR2 are SEHNR and FQNEAQ (reference sequence). The CDR3 runs 13 residues. CDR3 in DNA: TGTGCCAGCAGCGCTACAGAGGTCAACGAGCAGTACTTC. This gives the protein CASSATEVNEQYF.

The V call is TRBV2, the J call TRBJ1-3; TRBD1 agrees at 8 bases. Germline lookup yields CDR1 SNHLY and CDR2 FYNNEI. The junction had 5 bases not matched to a gene; V was cut back by 6 bases and J by 1 base. The CDR3 is made up of 15 amino acids. CDR3 DNA: TGTGCCAGCAGAGAAAGGACAGGGTCTGGAAACACCATATATTTT. As protein: CASRERTGSGNTIYF.

This clonotype was observed many times. The J gene is TRBJ2-2, the V gene TRBV18; D unresolved. CDR3 length: 13 residues. V lost 8 bases, J lost 0 bases, and 7 bases lay in between. Germline V gives CDR1 KGHSH, CDR2 LQKENI. The chain's CDR3 is CASSPSNTGELFF. The CDR3 nucleotides are TGTGCCAGCAGCCCCTCGAACACCGGGGAGCTGTTTTTT.

Only a few counts were recorded for this clonotype. A read error may explain this, as a much larger clone is one base away. The chain combines TRBV4-1 with TRBJ1-1; possibly TRBD1 for D (6 bases). This CDR3 contains 15 residues. CDR1 is MGHRA and CDR2 is YSYEKL in the germline V gene. The CDR3 nucleotides are TGCGCCAGCAGCAGCGCAGGGGCCCTGAACACTGAAGCTTCCTTT. It translates to CASSSAGALNTEASF.

This clonotype occurred many times. The chain couples TRBV7-2 to TRBJ1-1, with a possible D match to TRBD1 (6 bases). The ends were cut back, 5 bases at V and 3 bases at J, with 10 bases in the middle. The germline V gene encodes CDR1 SGHTA and CDR2 FQGNSA. This CDR3 comprises 13 residues. In DNA, the CDR3 is TGTGCCAGCAGCCGACAGGAGGACACTGAAGCTTTCTTT. Translated: CASSRQEDTEAFF.

This clonotype was observed at least ten times. The chain links TRBV9 to TRBJ1-2, with a tentative D call TRBD1 (5 bases). Per the germline V gene, CDR1 is SGDLS and CDR2 is YYNGEE. V was cut by 5 bases and J by 2 bases, with 13 bases left in between. The CDR3 contains 14 residues. The DNA for the CDR3 is TGTGCCAGCAGGTCACAGGAAGGCAACTATGGCTACACCTTC. Its protein product is CASRSQEGNYGYTF.

In this sample, this clonotype turned up many times. V and J are TRBV12-3 or TRBV12-4 and TRBJ1-2; D not resolved. V was pared by 3 bases and J by 7 bases, with 15 bases between. The CDR3 sequence is 14 residues long. This chain's CDR3 is CASSLGGGSGGYTF. CDR3 in DNA: TGTGCCAGCAGTTTGGGCGGAGGCTCGGGTGGCTACACCTTC.

This clonotype was detected many times. V and J are TRBV7-2 and TRBJ2-7; possible D gene TRBD2, 5 bases. The V end was cut by 8 bases, the J end by 3 bases, with 14 bases between. The germline V gene has CDR1 SGHTA and CDR2 FQGNSA. The CDR3 runs 13 residues. The CDR3: CASCELEDYEQYF. Here the CDR3 DNA reads TGTGCCAGCTGCGAGCTGGAGGACTACGAGCAGTACTTC. The variable domain in full, with the rest retrieved from reference TRBV7-2 and TRBJ2-7, is GAGVSQSPSNKVTEKGKDVELRCDPISGHTALYWYRQSLGQGLEFLIYFQGNSAPDKSGLPSDRFSAERTGGSVSTLTIQRTQQEDSAVYLCASCELEDYEQYFGPGTRLTVT.

The table lists this clonotype with many counts. CDR3 region: CATSRDPSETVNTEAFF. CDR3 DNA: TGTGCCACCAGCAGAGATCCGTCCGAGACGGTGAACACTGAAGCTTTCTTT. The gene calls are TRBV15 and TRBJ1-1; no clear D gene. This CDR3 is built from 17 residues. Germline V gene lookup returns CDR1 LNHNV and CDR2 YYDKDF (reference sequence). The V and J ends lost 0 bases and 0 bases respectively, with 14 bases between them.

This clonotype occurred many times. The rearrangement links TRBV28 to TRBJ2-5, with 9 bases aligning to TRBD2. Germline V CDR1 and CDR2: MDHEN, SYDVKM. Trimming took 7 bases from V and 5 from J; bases not matched to a gene: 8. CDR3 size: 14 residues. CDR3 sequence reads: CASILSGSYETQYF. CDR3 sequence (DNA): TGTGCCAGCATCCTTAGCGGGAGCTATGAGACCCAGTACTTC.

This clonotype was observed a few times. CDR3 protein: CAWGTSGMYNEQFF. CDR3 sequence (DNA): TGTGCCTGGGGGACTAGCGGGATGTACAATGAGCAGTTCTTC. The chain carries TRBV30 and TRBJ2-1; 13 nucleotides align to TRBD2. This CDR3 comprises 14 residues. CDR1 GTSNPN and CDR2 SVGIG come from the germline V gene (reference sequence). V shed 5 bases and J 4 bases; nucleotides not matched to a gene: 2.

This clonotype was observed at least ten times. The V and J genes are TRBV28 and TRBJ2-7; 9 bases match TRBD2. CDR3 length equals 14 residues. The germline V gene has CDR1 MDHEN and CDR2 SYDVKM. The trim removed 7 bases at V and 2 bases at J, leaving 6 bases unmatched. The CDR3 loop is CASKGSGGAYEQYF. The DNA for the CDR3 is TGTGCCAGCAAAGGTAGCGGGGGAGCCTACGAGCAGTACTTC. The entire variable domain, with the rest obtained from reference TRBV28 and TRBJ2-7, is as follows: DVKVTQSSRYLVKRTGEKVFLECVQDMDHENMFWYRQDPGLGLRLIYFSYDVKMKEKGDIPEGYSVSREKKERFSLILESASTNQTSMYLCASKGSGGAYEQYFGPGTRLTVT.

This clonotype was found many times. The chain carries TRBV12-3 or TRBV12-4 and TRBJ1-5; unclear D gene. The length of the CDR3 is 13 residues. Trimming took 6 bases from V and 5 from J, leaving 11 bases between them. CDR3 coding DNA: TGTGCCAGCAGAACGACGGATTATCAGCCCCAGCATTTT. As protein: CASRTTDYQPQHF.

This clonotype was seen many times. The V and J genes are TRBV6-5 and TRBJ1-5; D unclear. The CDR3 length is 15 residues. Germline CDR1 is MNHEY and CDR2 is SVGAGI. Trimming pared 3 bases from V and 1 base from J, leaving 10 bases between. The CDR3: CASSYGRGSNQPQHF. The DNA for the CDR3 is TGTGCCAGCAGTTATGGGCGTGGGAGCAATCAGCCCCAGCATTTT.

In its sample, this clonotype was seen many times. The V and J genes are TRBV6-1 and TRBJ1-5; D gene unclear. This CDR3 is built from 15 residues. CDR1 and CDR2 from the germline V gene are MNHNS and SASEGT. V was cut by 2 bases and J by 0 bases, with 8 bases left in between. For the CDR3, the DNA is TGTGCCAGCAGTGAATATAGGGCTAGCAATCAGCCCCAGCATTTT. Residues: CASSEYRASNQPQHF.

This clonotype was observed at least ten times. This sequence joins TRBV6-1 and TRBJ2-4, with 9 nucleotides matching TRBD1. Germline-derived CDR1 and CDR2 are MNHNS and SASEGT. V was pared by 4 bases and J by 1 base, with 2 bases of the junction left unmatched. The CDR3 loop spans 15 amino acids. The CDR3 DNA follows: TGTGCCAGCAGTGGGGACAGGGTGGCCAAAAACATTCAGTACTTC. Residues: CASSGDRVAKNIQYF.

The sample holds many counts of this clonotype. This rearrangement joins TRBV6-5 to TRBJ2-7; the D is unclear. CDR1 is MNHEY and CDR2 is SVGAGI in the germline V gene. V dropped 1 base and J dropped 3 bases, with 7 bases sitting between them. The CDR3 consists of 13 residues. The CDR3 bases are TGTGCCAGCAGTTACTATCGCCGCTACGAGCAGTACTTC. It specifies CASSYYRRYEQYF.

This clonotype showed up many times. The V gene is TRBV7-2, the J gene TRBJ2-7; the match to TRBD1 covers 9 bases. This CDR3 region has 14 residues. V dropped 5 bases and J dropped 4; count of bases not matched to a gene: 6. Looked up from germline, CDR1 is SGHTA and CDR2 is FQGNSA. The CDR3, as DNA: TGTGCCAGCAGCCTAGGACAGGGGCAGTACGAGCAGTACTTC. The encoded protein is CASSLGQGQYEQYF.

This clonotype has a count of ten or more. V is TRBV20-1 and J is TRBJ1-6, with D uncertain. Germline loops: CDR1 DFQATT, CDR2 SNEGSKA (reference sequence). The V end was cut by 2 bases, the J end by 4 bases, with 12 bases between. This CDR3 has 15 residues. The CDR3 protein is CSARRSPQYNSPLHF. CDR3 bases: TGCAGTGCTAGACGGTCTCCCCAATATAATTCACCCCTCCACTTT.

The rearrangement links TRBV6-1 to TRBJ1-1; no firm D call. Trimming cost V 2 bases and J 1 base, with 11 bases left between them. The CDR3 spans 15 residues. Germline-derived CDR1 and CDR2 are MNHNS and SASEGT. The CDR3 region is CASSELGRSNTEAFF. CDR3 in DNA: TGTGCCAGCAGTGAATTAGGACGGTCGAACACTGAAGCTTTCTTT.

The sample holds many counts of this clonotype. The chain recombines TRBV27 with TRBJ2-7, with 8 bases lining up with TRBD1. Germline lookup yields CDR1 MNHEY and CDR2 SMNVEV (reference sequence). This CDR3 has 16 residues. J gave up 3 bases and V 7 bases, and 14 bases lay outside the gene matches. The CDR3 sequence is CASKKGIRTGYYEQYF. CDR3 bases: TGTGCCAGCAAGAAGGGGATCCGGACAGGGTACTACGAGCAGTACTTC.

This clonotype was observed many times. The V and J genes are TRBV19 and TRBJ2-5; TRBD2 matches at 12 bases. With V trimmed by 7 bases and J by 1 base, 4 bases remained unmatched. The CDR3 has 15 residues. CDR1 is LNHDA and CDR2 is SQIVND in the germline V gene (reference sequence). The CDR3 spells CASTPTSGSQETQYF. The CDR3 nucleotides are TGTGCCAGTACCCCGACTAGCGGGAGCCAAGAGACCCAGTACTTC.

This chain joins TRBV7-9 and TRBJ2-7, with D perhaps TRBD2 (6 bases). The length of the CDR3 is 15 residues. The germline gives CDR1 SEHNR, CDR2 FQNEAQ (reference sequence). Trimming took 5 bases from V and 3 from J, leaving 17 bases between them. The CDR3 DNA is TGTGCCAGCAGCCACCCCGGGACTGGGTTCTACGAGCAGTACTTC. This sequence encodes CASSHPGTGFYEQYF.

The chain recombines TRBV12-3 or TRBV12-4 with TRBJ2-7; 11 bases agree with TRBD1. The CDR3 is 15 residues long. V was clipped by 7 bases and J by 3 bases; unmatched bases: 8. CDR3 amino acids: CASNPGQGGNYEQYF. The CDR3 DNA reads TGTGCCAGCAACCCGGGACAGGGGGGAAACTACGAGCAGTACTTC.

The rearrangement uses TRBV2 and TRBJ2-5; 7 bases map to TRBD1. Losses at the gene ends were 7 bases for V and 5 bases for J; bases not matched to a gene: 7. This CDR3 region has 13 residues. Germline V gives CDR1 SNHLY, CDR2 FYNNEI. CDR3 in DNA: TGTGCCAGCATGGACAGGCCGTCGGAGACCCAGTACTTC. This encodes CASMDRPSETQYF.

This clonotype occurred many times. The chain couples TRBV10-3 to TRBJ2-7; 10 positions match TRBD1. Germline V gene data show CDR1 as ENHRY and CDR2 as SYGVKD. The V gene end was trimmed by 10 bases and the J gene end by 3 bases; junction bases not matched to a gene: 6. The CDR3 is 13 amino acids. In DNA form, the CDR3 reads TGTGCCACCTTCCGGGACAGGGGCTACGAGCAGTACTTC. This translates into CATFRDRGYEQYF.

This clonotype showed up just a few times. The V call is TRBV12-3 or TRBV12-4, the J call TRBJ2-3; tentative D call: TRBD1 (5 bases). This CDR3 comprises 16 residues. The germline V and J ends were trimmed by 5 bases and 3 bases, with 18 bases remaining between them. The CDR3: CASSPYPGYSTDTQYF. CDR3 bases: TGTGCCAGCAGTCCCTACCCAGGGTATTCGACAGATACGCAGTATTTT.

At least ten counts were recorded for this clonotype. This chain joins TRBV29-1 and TRBJ2-7; D may be TRBD2 (5 bases). Germline values: CDR1 SQVTM, CDR2 ANQGSEA. V was shortened by 4 bases and J by 4 bases, with 11 bases between the two germline ends. The CDR3 is made up of 12 amino acids. The CDR3 bases are TGCAGCGTTGTCGGGGAGATATACGAGCAGTACTTC. Translation: CSVVGEIYEQYF.

This clonotype was recorded a few times. This CDR3 reads CASSSQGSWEQFF. CDR3 in DNA: TGTGCCAGCAGCTCACAGGGCTCTTGGGAGCAGTTCTTC. This chain connects TRBV7-3 to TRBJ2-1; possibly TRBD1 for D (6 bases). Germline V gives CDR1 SGHTA, CDR2 FQGTGA. The germline V and J ends were trimmed by 4 bases and 10 bases, with 14 bases remaining between them. The CDR3 sequence is 13 residues long.

In this sample, this clonotype turned up many times. The DNA for the CDR3 is TGTGCCAGCAGCGATGGACAGGGGGCGCGTCTGGACACTGAAGCTTTCTTT. This sequence encodes CASSDGQGARLDTEAFF. The genes are TRBV11-1 and TRBJ1-1, with TRBD1 matching 11 bases. Germline values: CDR1 SGHAT, CDR2 FQDESV (reference sequence). There are 17 residues in the CDR3. Trimming at V came to 5 bases and at J to 3 bases, leaving 11 bases not matched to a gene.